This TCR beta chain was identified during a study of blood T cell repertoires in COVID-19. At the level of the study: Samples representing acute and convalescent COVID-19 were sourced from the United States, Italy and Spain. Nucleic acid was either cDNA or gDNA, and it came from T cells, B-cell-depleted T cells, or PBMCs.

Authors' data handling: Amplifying reference gene primers gave estimates of nucleated cell counts. Method: immunoSEQ multiplex PCR; TCRdb's copy keeps in-frame clones and lacks some. The V and J calls and the clone size are those of that table, but D and trimming were determined from the DNA. The repertoire has a few hundred thousand clones, just over 85% of them found once; the top ten carry about 10%. CDR1 is MNHEY and CDR2 is SVGAGI in the germline V gene. This CDR3 has 15 residues. The trim removed 8 bases at V and 3 bases at J, leaving 10 bases unmatched. Those enrolled, adults aged 18 to 89 years, came from some 25 US areas.

The sequenced material came from PBMCs or T cells enriched from blood (not recorded which). This chain joins TRBV6-5 and TRBJ1-1, with 9 bases fitting TRBD1. This sequence was found in a woman younger than 35 who had recovered from COVID-19. CDR3 sequence (DNA): TGTGCCAGCTCCTTGTACAGGGGGCGGGACACTGAAGCTTTCTTT. This encodes CASSLYRGRDTEAFF.